Listed below are T cell receptor beta chains from one sample, sequenced in a study of blood T cell repertoires in COVID-19. TCRdb keeps only in-frame clones here, not all; method: immunoSEQ multiplex PCR. The sample has some 66,000 clones, around nine tenths seen once. Sequenced material: peripheral blood. All receptors derive from an older woman with acute or convalescent COVID-19. Both conserved end residues are part of each CDR3. A D gene is named only where the DNA matches it firmly. Clone size is given for some rows only: seen once, a few or many times, or a class if the clone is expanded.

>TRBJ2-6|TRBV7-9|-|-
TGTGCCAGCAGCCGGAGCTCTGGGGCCAACGTCCTGACTTTC
CASSRSSGANVLTF
>TRBJ2-2|TRBV19|-|TRBD2
TGTGCCAGTAGTCCCCCCGTGGCGGGGGTCAACACCGGGGAGCTGTTTTTT
CASSPPVAGVNTGELFF
>TRBJ2-2|TRBV7-2|-|TRBD1
TGTGCCAGCAGCCCCCGGACAGGGGGAACCGGGGAGCTGTTTTTT
CASSPRTGGTGELFF
>TRBJ2-5|TRBV7-2|-|TRBD2
TGTGCCAGCAGCTTAGGACTAGCGGGAGGGCGGACCCAGTACTTC
CASSLGLAGGRTQYF
>TRBJ1-2|TRBV7-9|-|-
TGTGCCAGCAGCTTAGGAGGGTTAGCTAACTATGGCTACACCTTC
CASSLGGLANYGYTF
>TRBJ2-1|TRBV4-1|-|-
TGCGCCAGCAGCCAAGACTCCGCGGGGATTACAATGAGGGAGCAGTTCTTC
CASSQDSAGITMREQFF
>TRBJ2-2|TRBV25-1|-|TRBD1
TGTGCCAGCAAAGCCCCCGGGACAGGGTCAACCGGGGAGCTGTTTTTT
CASKAPGTGSTGELFF
>TRBJ1-3|TRBV9|-|TRBD1
TGTGCCAGCAGCTTCGGACAGGGGATCGGCTCTGGAAACACCATATATTTT
CASSFGQGIGSGNTIYF
>TRBJ2-2|TRBV5-1|-|-
TGCGCCAGCAGCTTGTTAACAGCTCCGAACACCGGGGAGCTGTTTTTT
CASSLLTAPNTGELFF
>TRBJ1-6|TRBV30|-|TRBD1
TGTGCCCACTGGAAGGGGACAGGGGTCAAGAATTCACCCCTCCACTTT
CAHWKGTGVKNSPLHF
>TRBJ1-1|TRBV5-1|-|-
TGCGCCAGCTCCTCCGGGGTGAACACTGAAGCTTTCTTT
CASSSGVNTEAFF
>TRBJ2-2|TRBV7-2|-|TRBD2
TGTGCCAGCAGTCGCACTAGCGGGGGGGCCGGGGAGCTGTTTTTT
CASSRTSGGAGELFF
>TRBJ1-2|TRBV7-9|once|-
TGTGCCAGCAGGGGACAATTAGTCTATGGCTACACCTTC
CASRGQLVYGYTF